The rows below give T cell receptor beta chains drawn from one sample of a study of neurological immune-mediated disorders. TCRdb itself ran the 5' RACE reads through MiXCR, one entry per CDR3 protein. This table holds 35,000 to 50,000 distinct CDR3 sequences, 2% to 3% found once. The sequencing sample was made of PBMCs. Every receptor here comes from a man between 50 and 59 years old with multiple sclerosis. Each CDR3 is given with its conserved first and last residue. The D gene is left open where the match is weak. Not all rows give a size; the values are once, few, many and, for expanded clones, a class.

TRBV27	many	-	TRBJ2-1	TGTGCCAGCAGTTTGGTCGGAAGCGAGCAGTTCTTC	CASSLVGSEQFF
TRBV4-3	many	-	TRBJ2-2	TGCGCCAGCAGCCAAGATCTGGCGGAGAGACCCGGGGAGCTGTTTTTT	CASSQDLAERPGELFF
TRBV7-8	many	TRBD2	TRBJ2-1	TGTGCCAGCAGCCCGCCCGGGACTAGCGGGTATGAGCAGTTCTTC	CASSPPGTSGYEQFF
TRBV7-9	many	TRBD1	TRBJ1-2	TGTGCCAGCAGCTCGGGACAGGGGATCTATGGCTACACCTTC	CASSSGQGIYGYTF
TRBV11-1	many	TRBD1	TRBJ2-3	TGTGCCAGCAGCCTGACCACGGGACAGGGGTTCACAGATACGCAGTATTTT	CASSLTTGQGFTDTQYF
TRBV20-1	-	-	TRBJ1-5	TGCAGTGCTAGTAGTGTTAGCAATCAGCCCCAGAATTTT	CSASSVSNQPQNF
TRBV20-1	many	TRBD1	TRBJ1-1	TGCAGTGCTAGAGAAGGGGGCGAGTACGCTGAAGCTTTCTTT	CSAREGGEYAEAFF
TRBV25-1	many	TRBD1	TRBJ1-1	TGTGCCAGCAGTCAGGGACAGGGGGCCATGAACACTGAAGCTTTCTTT	CASSQGQGAMNTEAFF
TRBV4-2	many	-	TRBJ2-3	TGTGCCAGCAGCCCCTATGGGGACACAGATACGCAGTATTTT	CASSPYGDTDTQYF
TRBV11-2	many	TRBD1	TRBJ2-3	TGTGCCAGCAGCTTGCCCTCTCACAGGGGGCGCAAGGCAGATACGCAGTATTTT	CASSLPSHRGRKADTQYF
TRBV19	few	TRBD1	TRBJ1-6	TGTGCCAGTAGTGCGGACAGGGGGAATTCACCCCTCCACTTT	CASSADRGNSPLHF
TRBV5-1	many	-	TRBJ2-3	TGCGCCAGCAGCTTGGGGGGCGCAGATACGCAGTATTTT	CASSLGGADTQYF
TRBV7-9	many	TRBD1	TRBJ1-2	TGTGCCAGCAGCTCGACCGACAGGGGAAGTAGGAGCTATGGCTACACCTTC	CASSSTDRGSRSYGYTF
TRBV29-1	many	-	TRBJ1-1	TGCAGCGTTGCTGGACAGATGAACACTGAAGCTTTCTTT	CSVAGQMNTEAFF
TRBV29-1	many	-	TRBJ1-1	TGCAGCGGAGAGGGGAACACTGAAGCTTTCTTT	CSGEGNTEAFF
TRBV12-3/TRBV12-4	many	TRBD2	TRBJ2-1	TGTGCCAGCACCCAAAGGGAATTTCTCGGGACTGGCGGGGGATACAATGAGCAGTTCTTC	CASTQREFLGTGGGYNEQFF
TRBV4-1	many	TRBD1	TRBJ1-1	TGCGCCAGCAGCCAAGGCCGGGACAGCAACACTGAAGCTTTCTTT	CASSQGRDSNTEAFF
TRBV10-3	-	-	TRBJ2-7	TGTGCCACCAGGGACCCCGGCTACGAGCAGTACTTC	CATRDPGYEQYF
TRBV5-1	many	-	TRBJ2-7	TGCGCCAGCAGCTTTGACAGTACCTACGAGCAGTACTTC	CASSFDSTYEQYF
TRBV15	many	-	TRBJ2-4	TGTGCCACCAGCAGGAATCGGGACCGGGAGTACTTC	CATSRNRDREYF
TRBV5-1	many	TRBD2	TRBJ2-1	TGCGCCAGCAGCTCGGGACTAGCTGCAAATAGTGAGCAGTTCTTC	CASSSGLAANSEQFF
TRBV20-1	many	TRBD1	TRBJ2-1	TGCAGTGCCAGGGGCGGGACAGGCGATATGCAGTTCTTC	CSARGGTGDMQFF
TRBV18	many	TRBD1	TRBJ2-7	TGTGCCAGCTCACCACGGGACAGGGACAGCTCCTACGAGCAGTACTTC	CASSPRDRDSSYEQYF
TRBV7-2	many	-	TRBJ2-7	TGTGCCAGCAGCAACCGGGACGGAACCTACGAGCAGTACTTC	CASSNRDGTYEQYF
TRBV7-9	many	TRBD2	TRBJ2-1	TGTGCCAGCAGCCCAGCCAGCGGGGCCTACAATGAGCAGTTCTTC	CASSPASGAYNEQFF
TRBV2	many	-	TRBJ2-7	TGTGCCAGCAAGCCAGGGGAAACCTACGAGCAGTACTTC	CASKPGETYEQYF
TRBV6-5	many	-	TRBJ1-2	TGTGCCAGCAGAGAGCCGGGACCGGTCGTTGGTGGCTACACCTTC	CASREPGPVVGGYTF
TRBV7-2	many	TRBD1	TRBJ1-6	TGTGCCAGCAGCTTAGCACAGGGGGCGCTTTCACCCCTCCACTTT	CASSLAQGALSPLHF
TRBV6-5	many	TRBD2	TRBJ2-1	TGTGCCAGCACGGGGGGTGCGGGCAATGAGCAGTTCTTC	CASTGGAGNEQFF
TRBV6-2/TRBV6-3	many	-	TRBJ1-6	TGTGCCAGCAGCTCTCTCCGGGGGTCACCCCTCCACTTT	CASSSLRGSPLHF
TRBV6-5	many	-	TRBJ2-7	TGTGCCAGCACCGTTACAGTGGCAGGGCCACACGAGCAGTACTTC	CASTVTVAGPHEQYF
TRBV12-3/TRBV12-4	many	TRBD1	TRBJ2-2	TGTGCCAGCAGTTCCTTACAGGGGGCCCCCGGGGAGCTGTTTTTT	CASSSLQGAPGELFF
TRBV12-3/TRBV12-4	many	-	TRBJ2-1	TGTGCCAGCAGTTTTGAAGTTTCCTACAATGAGCAGTTCTTC	CASSFEVSYNEQFF
TRBV5-1	many	-	TRBJ1-4	TGCGCCAGCAGCTTGGCACGGATTGGCGAAAAACTGTTTTTT	CASSLARIGEKLFF
TRBV20-1	many	-	TRBJ2-3	TGCAGTGCTAGTGAGGGGGGGGCTCTGGTCGATACGCAGTATTTT	CSASEGGALVDTQYF
TRBV20-1	many	TRBD2	TRBJ2-7	TGCAGTGCTAGAGGACTAGCGGGGTACGAGCAGTACTTC	CSARGLAGYEQYF
TRBV27	many	-	TRBJ1-1	TGTGCCAGCAGCCACATAGGAACTGAAGCTTTCTTT	CASSHIGTEAFF
TRBV4-1	few	TRBD1	TRBJ2-1	TGCGCCAGCAGCCTCGGACAGGGTTACTTCATAAATGAGCAGTTCTTC	CASSLGQGYFINEQFF
TRBV5-1	many	-	TRBJ1-1	TGCGCCAGCAGCTTGGATCGGGGTATGAACACTGAAGCTTTCTTT	CASSLDRGMNTEAFF
TRBV7-8	many	TRBD1	TRBJ1-2	TGTGCCAGCAGCTTAGCAGGGGGCGGGGGCTATGGCTACACCTTC	CASSLAGGGGYGYTF
TRBV6-5	many	-	TRBJ2-3	TGTGCCAGCAGCTACACAGGGTCATTGGGCACAGATACGCAGTATTTT	CASSYTGSLGTDTQYF
TRBV6-5	many	-	TRBJ1-6	TGTGCCAGCAAGTTACAGCAGATGCAGTCACCCCTCCACTTT	CASKLQQMQSPLHF
TRBV6-2/TRBV6-3	many	TRBD1	TRBJ1-4	TGTGCCAGCAGTTACGGGGACAGCGGTAATGAAAAACTGTTTTTT	CASSYGDSGNEKLFF
TRBV6-6	few	-	TRBJ2-7	TGTGCCAGCAGTTACCTACCGTCGTCGGGCTACGAGCAGTACTTC	CASSYLPSSGYEQYF